This note documents a single T cell receptor beta chain sequence. The antigen remains unidentified. TCR beta libraries were prepared from cDNA with unique molecular identifiers. Each CDR3 protein is one row after TCRdb ran MiXCR on the PCR reads. The sample holds 740,000 or so distinct CDR3 sequences, approximately 50% seen once. These data originate in a study of post-analysis software for immune sequencing data. Looking at the study overall: Progressive-relapsing, secondary progressive and relapsing-remitting multiple sclerosis were among the disease courses included. General study results and limits: Same-batch preparations were strongly co-clustered by F measure. There was significantly lower normalized Chao1 diversity in multiple sclerosis patients than in controls. When patients were compared with controls, about five TRBV segments were more frequent, TRBV5-6, TRBV5-1 and TRBV20-1 among them.

Per the germline V gene, CDR1 is DFQATT and CDR2 is SNEGSKA (reference sequence). V gave up 3 bases and J gave up 3 bases, with 11 bases separating them. The CDR3 is 13 amino acids. The sequence was collected from a girl aged 10 to 17 with multiple sclerosis. Sequencing used blood. J is TRBJ1-2 and V is TRBV20-1; tentative D call: TRBD1 (5 bases). The CDR3 DNA sequence: TGCAGTGCTAGGAAGGACACCGACTATGGCTACACCTTC. This translates into CSARKDTDYGYTF.